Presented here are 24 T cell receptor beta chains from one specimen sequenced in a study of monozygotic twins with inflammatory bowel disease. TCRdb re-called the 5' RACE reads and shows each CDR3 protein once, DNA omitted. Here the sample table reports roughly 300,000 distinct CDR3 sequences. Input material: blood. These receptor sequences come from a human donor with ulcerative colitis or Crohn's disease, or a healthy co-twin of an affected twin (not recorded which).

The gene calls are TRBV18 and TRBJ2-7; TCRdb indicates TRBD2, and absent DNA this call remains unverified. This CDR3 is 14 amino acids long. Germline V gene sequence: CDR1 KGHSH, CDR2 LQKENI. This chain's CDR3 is CASSMGTSGYEQYF.

CDR3 loop: CASSQAETSGDNEQFF. The chain couples TRBV3-1 to TRBJ2-1; TCRdb's D gene call, TRBD2, goes unchecked for lack of DNA. CDR1 is LGHDT, CDR2 YNNKEL, per germline (reference sequence). CDR3 length: 16 amino acids.

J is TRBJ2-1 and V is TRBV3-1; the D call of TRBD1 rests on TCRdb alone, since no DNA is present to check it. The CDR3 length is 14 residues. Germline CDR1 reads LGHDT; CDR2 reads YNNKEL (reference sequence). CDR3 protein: CASSSRTGTNEQFF.

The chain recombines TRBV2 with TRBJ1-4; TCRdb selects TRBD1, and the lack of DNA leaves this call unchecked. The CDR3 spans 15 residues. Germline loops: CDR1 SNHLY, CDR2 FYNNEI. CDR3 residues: CASRRSGATNEKLFF.

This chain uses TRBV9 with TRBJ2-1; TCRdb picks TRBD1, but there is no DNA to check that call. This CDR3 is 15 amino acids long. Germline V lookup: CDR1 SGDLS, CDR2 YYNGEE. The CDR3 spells CASSPQQGAYNEQFF.

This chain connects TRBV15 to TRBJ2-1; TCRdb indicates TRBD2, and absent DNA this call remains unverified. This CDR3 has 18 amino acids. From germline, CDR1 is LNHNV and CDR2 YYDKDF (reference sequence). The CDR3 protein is CATSRDLASGTLVDEQFF.

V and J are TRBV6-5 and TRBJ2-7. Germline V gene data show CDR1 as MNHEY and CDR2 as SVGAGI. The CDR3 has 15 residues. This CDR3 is CASSYRGLGSYEQYF.

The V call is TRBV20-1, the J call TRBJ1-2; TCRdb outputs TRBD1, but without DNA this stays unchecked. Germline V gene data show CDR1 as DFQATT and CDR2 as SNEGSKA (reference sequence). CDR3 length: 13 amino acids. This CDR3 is CSAQKGGFYGYTF.

Here the CDR3 reads CASSLALAGKETQYF. The chain uses TRBV7-6 and TRBJ2-5; the D call of TRBD2 rests on TCRdb alone, since no DNA is present to check it. CDR3 length equals 15 residues. CDR1 and CDR2 (germline): SGHVS, FNYEAQ.

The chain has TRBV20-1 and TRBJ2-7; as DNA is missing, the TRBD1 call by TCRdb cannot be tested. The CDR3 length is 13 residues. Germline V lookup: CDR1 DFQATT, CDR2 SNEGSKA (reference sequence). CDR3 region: CSPLRTAYYEQYF.

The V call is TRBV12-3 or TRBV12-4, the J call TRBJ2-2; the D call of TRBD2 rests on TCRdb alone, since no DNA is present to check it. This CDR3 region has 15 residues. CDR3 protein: CASTIPKAGEWELFF.

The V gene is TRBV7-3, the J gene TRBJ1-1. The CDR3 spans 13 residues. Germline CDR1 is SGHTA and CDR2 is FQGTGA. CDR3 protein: CASSTSRNTEAFF.

This CDR3 reads CASYPSTGLGGYTF. This chain connects TRBV12-3 or TRBV12-4 to TRBJ1-2; the TCRdb call, TRBD1, lacks DNA for checking. The CDR3 runs to 14 residues.

The chain's CDR3 is CASSSTGSGQPQHF. The chain uses TRBV6-5 and TRBJ1-5; TCRdb names TRBD1, which stays unverified in the absence of DNA. The germline CDR1 and CDR2 sequences are MNHEY and SVGAGI. There are 14 residues in the CDR3.

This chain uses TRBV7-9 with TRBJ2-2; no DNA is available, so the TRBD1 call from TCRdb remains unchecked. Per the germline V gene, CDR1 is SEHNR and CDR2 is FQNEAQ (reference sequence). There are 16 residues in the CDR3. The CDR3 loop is CASSPEAPKNTGELFF.

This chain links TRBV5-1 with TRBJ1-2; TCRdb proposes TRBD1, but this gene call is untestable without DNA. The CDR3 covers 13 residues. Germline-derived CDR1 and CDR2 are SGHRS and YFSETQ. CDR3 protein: CASSPTALDGYTF.

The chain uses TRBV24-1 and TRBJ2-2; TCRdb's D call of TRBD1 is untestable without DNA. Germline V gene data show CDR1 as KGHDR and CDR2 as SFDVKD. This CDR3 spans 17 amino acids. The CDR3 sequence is CATSDLGTGANTGELFF.

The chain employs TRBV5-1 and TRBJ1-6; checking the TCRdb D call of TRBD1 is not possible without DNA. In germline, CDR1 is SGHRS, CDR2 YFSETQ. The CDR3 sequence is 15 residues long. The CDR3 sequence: CASSSQGQDNSPLHF.

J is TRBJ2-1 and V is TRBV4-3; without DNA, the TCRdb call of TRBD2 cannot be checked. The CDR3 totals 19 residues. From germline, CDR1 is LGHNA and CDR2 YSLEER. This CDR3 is CASSQDWGRPSGGNNEQFF.

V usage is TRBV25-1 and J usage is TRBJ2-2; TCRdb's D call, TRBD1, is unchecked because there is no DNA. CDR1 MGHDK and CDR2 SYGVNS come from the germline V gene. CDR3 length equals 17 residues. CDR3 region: CASQPTAGQGATGELFF. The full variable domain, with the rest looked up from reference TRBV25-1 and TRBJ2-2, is EADIYQTPRYLVIGTGKKITLECSQTMGHDKMYWYQQDPGMELHLIHYSYGVNSTEKGDLSSESTVSRIRTEHFPLTLESARPSHTSQYLCASQPTAGQGATGELFFGEGSRLTVL.

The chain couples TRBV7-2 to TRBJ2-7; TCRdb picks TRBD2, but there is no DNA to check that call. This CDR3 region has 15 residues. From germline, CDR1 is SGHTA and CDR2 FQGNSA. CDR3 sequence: CASSLGVGFSYEQYF.

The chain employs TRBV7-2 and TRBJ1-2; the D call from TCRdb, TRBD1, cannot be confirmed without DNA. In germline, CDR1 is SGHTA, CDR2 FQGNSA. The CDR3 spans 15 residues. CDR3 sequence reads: CASSLGGQGTYGYTF. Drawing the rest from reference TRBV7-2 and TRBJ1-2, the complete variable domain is GAGVSQSPSNKVTEKGKDVELRCDPISGHTALYWYRQSLGQGLEFLIYFQGNSAPDKSGLPSDRFSAERTGGSVSTLTIQRTQQEDSAVYLCASSLGGQGTYGYTFGSGTRLTVV.

The CDR3 region is CASSLDRETEAFF. J is TRBJ1-1 and V is TRBV5-4. Germline V CDR1 and CDR2: SGHNT, YYREEE (reference sequence). The CDR3 has 13 amino acids.

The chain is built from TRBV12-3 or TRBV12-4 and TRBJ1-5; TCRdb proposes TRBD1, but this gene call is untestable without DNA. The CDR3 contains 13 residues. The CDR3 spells CASRQGPDQPQHF.